The clone carrying this TCR beta chain was observed once. In assigning cohorts, the study relied on participant-reported clinical history. The sample belongs to a study of blood T cell repertoires in COVID-19. The wider study: The origin of the acute and convalescent COVID-19 samples was the United States, Italy and Spain. T cells, B-cell-depleted T cells, or PBMCs provided the cDNA or gDNA that served as material.

There are 12 residues in the CDR3. The ends were cut back, 6 bases at V and 3 bases at J, with 8 bases in the middle. CDR1 is LGHDT and CDR2 is YNNKEL in the germline V gene (reference sequence). Authors' processing steps: Amplification of reference gene primers was used by the study to estimate nucleated cell counts. Only in-frame clones appear in the TCRdb table, and some are missing; sequencing was by immunoSEQ multiplex PCR. Clone size and the V and J calls come from that table; the DNA yielded D and trimming. The sample holds about 300,000 clones, around nine tenths seen once. The specimen sequenced was PBMCs or T cells enriched from blood (not recorded which). The chain couples TRBV3-1 (or the pseudogene TRBV3-2) to TRBJ1-2, with D possibly TRBD1 on 6 matching bases. The receptor was derived from a woman aged 40 to 50 who had recovered from COVID-19. DNA for the CDR3: TGTGCCAGCAGGTCAGGGGACTATGGCTACACCTTC. Its protein is CASRSGDYGYTF.